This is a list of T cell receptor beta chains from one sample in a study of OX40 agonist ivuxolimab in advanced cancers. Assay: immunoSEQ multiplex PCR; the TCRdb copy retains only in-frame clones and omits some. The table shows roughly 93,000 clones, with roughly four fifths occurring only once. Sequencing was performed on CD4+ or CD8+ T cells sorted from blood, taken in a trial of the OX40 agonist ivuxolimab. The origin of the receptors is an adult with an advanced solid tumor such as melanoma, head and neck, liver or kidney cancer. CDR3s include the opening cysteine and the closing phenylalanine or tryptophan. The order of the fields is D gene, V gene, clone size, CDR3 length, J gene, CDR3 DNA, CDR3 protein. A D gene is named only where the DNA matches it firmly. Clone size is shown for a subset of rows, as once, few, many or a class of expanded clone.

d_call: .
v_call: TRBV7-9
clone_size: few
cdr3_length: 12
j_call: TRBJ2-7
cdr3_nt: TGTGCCAGCAGCTTAGGTTTGTTCGAGCAGTACTTC
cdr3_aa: CASSLGLFEQYF

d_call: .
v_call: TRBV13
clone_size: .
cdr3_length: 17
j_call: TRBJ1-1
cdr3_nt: TGTGCCAGCAGCTTAGTCTTGAGGGACACTTTGAACACTGAAGCTTTCTTT
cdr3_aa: CASSLVLRDTLNTEAFF

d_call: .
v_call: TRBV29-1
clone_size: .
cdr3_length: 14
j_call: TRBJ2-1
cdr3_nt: TGCAGCGTTGATGAACTAGCCACCTACAATGAGCAGTTCTTC
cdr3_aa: CSVDELATYNEQFF

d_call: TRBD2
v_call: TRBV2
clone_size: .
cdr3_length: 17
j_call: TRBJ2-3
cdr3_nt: TGTGCCAGCAGTGAAGGCGGGGGGGGTCCCCACACAGATACGCAGTATTTT
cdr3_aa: CASSEGGGGPHTDTQYF

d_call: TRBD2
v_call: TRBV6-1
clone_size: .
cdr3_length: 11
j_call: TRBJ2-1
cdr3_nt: TGTGCCCTCGGGGGGGGCAATGAGCAGTTCTTC
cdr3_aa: CALGGGNEQFF

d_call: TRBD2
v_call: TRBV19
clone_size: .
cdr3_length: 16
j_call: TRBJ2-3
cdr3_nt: TGTGCCAGTAGTATACGGGGACTAGCTCGCACAGATACGCAGTATTTT
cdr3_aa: CASSIRGLARTDTQYF

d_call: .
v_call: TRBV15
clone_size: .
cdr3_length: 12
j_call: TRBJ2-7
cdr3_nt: TGTGCCACCAGCAGAGAGTGGGGCGAGCAGTACTTC
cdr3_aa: CATSREWGEQYF

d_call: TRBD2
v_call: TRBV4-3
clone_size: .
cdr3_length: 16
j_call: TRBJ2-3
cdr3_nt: TGCGCCAGCAGCCAAGATGAACTAGCGGCGTTAGATACGCAGTATTTT
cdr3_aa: CASSQDELAALDTQYF

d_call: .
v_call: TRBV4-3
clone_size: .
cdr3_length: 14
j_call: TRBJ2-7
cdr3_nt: TGCGCCAGCAGCCTAGGGACGGGTACCTACGAGCAGTACTTC
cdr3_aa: CASSLGTGTYEQYF

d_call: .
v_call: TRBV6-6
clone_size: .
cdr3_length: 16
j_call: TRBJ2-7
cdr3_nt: TGTGCCAGCAGTTACTCTATAAGACTAGGTGGCTACGAGCAGTACTTC
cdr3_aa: CASSYSIRLGGYEQYF

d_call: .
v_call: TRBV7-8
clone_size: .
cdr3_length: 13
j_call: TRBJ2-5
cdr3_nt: TGTGCCAGCAGCTTAAGTAGCGAAAAGACCCAGTACTTC
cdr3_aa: CASSLSSEKTQYF

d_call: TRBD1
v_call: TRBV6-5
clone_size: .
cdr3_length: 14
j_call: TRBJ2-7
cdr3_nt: TGTGCCAGCAGTTCCGGACAGGGAACCTACGAGCAGTACTTC
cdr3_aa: CASSSGQGTYEQYF

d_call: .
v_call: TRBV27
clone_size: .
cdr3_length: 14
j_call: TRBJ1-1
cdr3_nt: TGTGCCAGCAGTTTAGGCGACGGGAACACTGAAGCTTTCTTT
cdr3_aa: CASSLGDGNTEAFF

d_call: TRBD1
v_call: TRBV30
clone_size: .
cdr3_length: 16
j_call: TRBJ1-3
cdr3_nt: TGTGCCTGGAGTGCCTCCCGGGACAGGGCGGGAAACACCATATATTTT
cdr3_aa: CAWSASRDRAGNTIYF

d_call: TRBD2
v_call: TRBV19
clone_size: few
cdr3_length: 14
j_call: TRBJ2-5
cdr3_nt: TGTGCGACGTCCGTAGCGGGAGGAGGCGAGACCCAGTACTTC
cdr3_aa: CATSVAGGGETQYF

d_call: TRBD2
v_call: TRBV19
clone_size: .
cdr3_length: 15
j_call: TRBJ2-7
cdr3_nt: TGTGCCAGTAGTGGGGGGACTAGCGGATTTAACGAGCAGTACTTC
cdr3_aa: CASSGGTSGFNEQYF

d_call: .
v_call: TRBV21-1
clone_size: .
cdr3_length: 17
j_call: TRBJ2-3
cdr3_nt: TGTGCCAGCAGCAAAGAACGGGACAGGAGTAAGACAGATACGCAGTATTTT
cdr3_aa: CASSKERDRSKTDTQYF

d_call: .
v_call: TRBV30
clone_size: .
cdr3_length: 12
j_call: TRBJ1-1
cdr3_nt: TGTGCCTGGAGCCAAAGGGGGACTGAAGCTTTCTTT
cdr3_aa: CAWSQRGTEAFF

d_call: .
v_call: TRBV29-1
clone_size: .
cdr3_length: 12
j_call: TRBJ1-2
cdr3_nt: TGCAGCGTTGAGGCAGAGTTCTATGGCTACACCTTC
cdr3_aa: CSVEAEFYGYTF

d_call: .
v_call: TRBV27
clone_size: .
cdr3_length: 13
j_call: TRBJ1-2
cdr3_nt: TGTGCCAGCAGTACAGGGTCCTCTTATGGCTACACCTTC
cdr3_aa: CASSTGSSYGYTF

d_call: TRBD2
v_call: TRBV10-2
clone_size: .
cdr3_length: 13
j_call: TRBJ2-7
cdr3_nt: TGCGCCAGCAGTGAAGTTGGGAGGGGACTGGAGTACTTC
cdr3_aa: CASSEVGRGLEYF

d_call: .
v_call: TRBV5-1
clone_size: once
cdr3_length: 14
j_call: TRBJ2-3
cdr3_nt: TGCGCCAGCACTGGCGGAGCCTACACAGATACGCAGTATTTT
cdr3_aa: CASTGGAYTDTQYF

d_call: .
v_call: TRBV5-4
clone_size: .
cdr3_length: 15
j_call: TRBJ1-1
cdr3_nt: TGTGCCAGCAGCCAAGTAGGCAGCTTGAACACTGAAGCTTTCTTT
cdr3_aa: CASSQVGSLNTEAFF

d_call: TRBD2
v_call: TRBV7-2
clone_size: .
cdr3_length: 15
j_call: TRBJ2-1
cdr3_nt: TGTGCCAGCAGCTTAGTAGCGGGGTCCTACAATGAGCAGTTCTTC
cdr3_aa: CASSLVAGSYNEQFF

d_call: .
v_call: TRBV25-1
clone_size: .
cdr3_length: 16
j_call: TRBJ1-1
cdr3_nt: TGTGCCAGCAGTGAGCTACGGACCGGGGGCCTTACAGAAGCTTTCTTT
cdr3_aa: CASSELRTGGLTEAFF

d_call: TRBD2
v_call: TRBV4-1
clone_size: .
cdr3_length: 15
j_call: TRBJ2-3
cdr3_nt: TGCGCCAGCAGCTACCTAGCGGGGGGGGCAGATACGCAGTATTTT
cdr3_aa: CASSYLAGGADTQYF

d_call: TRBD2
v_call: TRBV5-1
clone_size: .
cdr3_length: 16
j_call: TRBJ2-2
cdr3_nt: TGCGCCAGCAGGGGTCTAGCGGGGAGCGACACCGGGGAGCTGTTTTTT
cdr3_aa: CASRGLAGSDTGELFF